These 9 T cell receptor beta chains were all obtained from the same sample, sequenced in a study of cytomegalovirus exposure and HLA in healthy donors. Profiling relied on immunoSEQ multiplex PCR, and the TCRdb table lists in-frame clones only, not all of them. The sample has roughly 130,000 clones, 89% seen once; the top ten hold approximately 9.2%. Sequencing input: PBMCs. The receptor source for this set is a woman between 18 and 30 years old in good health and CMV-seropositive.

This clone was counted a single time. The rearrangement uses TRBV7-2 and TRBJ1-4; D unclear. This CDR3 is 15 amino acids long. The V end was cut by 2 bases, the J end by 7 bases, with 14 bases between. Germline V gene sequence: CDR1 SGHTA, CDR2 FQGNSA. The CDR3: CASSLNVGLAEKLFF. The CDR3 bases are TGTGCCAGCAGCTTAAATGTCGGACTCGCTGAAAAACTGTTTTTT.

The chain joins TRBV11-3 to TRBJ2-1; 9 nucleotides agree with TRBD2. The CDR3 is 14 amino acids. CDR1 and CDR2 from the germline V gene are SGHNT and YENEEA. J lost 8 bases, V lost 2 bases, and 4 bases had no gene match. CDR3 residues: CASSLSASGDEQFF. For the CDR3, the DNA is TGTGCCAGCAGCTTATCGGCTAGCGGGGATGAGCAGTTCTTC.

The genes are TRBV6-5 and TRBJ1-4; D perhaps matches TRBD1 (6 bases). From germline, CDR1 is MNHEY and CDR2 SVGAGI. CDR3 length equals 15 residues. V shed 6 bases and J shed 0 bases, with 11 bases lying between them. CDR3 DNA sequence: TGTGCCAGCAGAAAGGACAGTGCAACTAATGAAAAACTGTTTTTT. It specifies CASRKDSATNEKLFF.

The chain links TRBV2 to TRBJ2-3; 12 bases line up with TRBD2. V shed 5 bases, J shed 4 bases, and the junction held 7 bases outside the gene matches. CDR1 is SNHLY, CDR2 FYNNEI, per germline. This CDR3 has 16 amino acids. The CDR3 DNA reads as TGTGCCAGCAGTTTATTGCTAGCGGGGGGGTCAGATACGCAGTATTTT. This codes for CASSLLLAGGSDTQYF.

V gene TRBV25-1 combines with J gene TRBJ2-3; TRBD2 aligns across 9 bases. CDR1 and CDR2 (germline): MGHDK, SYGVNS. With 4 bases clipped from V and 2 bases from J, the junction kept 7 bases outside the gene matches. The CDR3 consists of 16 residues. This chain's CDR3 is CASSGSGTSHTDTQYF. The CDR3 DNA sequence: TGTGCCAGCAGTGGGTCCGGGACTAGCCACACAGATACGCAGTATTTT. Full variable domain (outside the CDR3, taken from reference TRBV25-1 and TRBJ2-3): EADIYQTPRYLVIGTGKKITLECSQTMGHDKMYWYQQDPGMELHLIHYSYGVNSTEKGDLSSESTVSRIRTEHFPLTLESARPSHTSQYLCASSGSGTSHTDTQYFGPGTRLTVL.

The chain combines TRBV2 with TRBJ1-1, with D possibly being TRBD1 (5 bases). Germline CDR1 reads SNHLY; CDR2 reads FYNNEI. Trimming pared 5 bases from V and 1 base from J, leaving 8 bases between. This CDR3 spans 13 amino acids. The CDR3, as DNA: TGTGCCAGCAGTCCCGGACAGAACACTGAAGCTTTCTTT. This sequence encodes CASSPGQNTEAFF.

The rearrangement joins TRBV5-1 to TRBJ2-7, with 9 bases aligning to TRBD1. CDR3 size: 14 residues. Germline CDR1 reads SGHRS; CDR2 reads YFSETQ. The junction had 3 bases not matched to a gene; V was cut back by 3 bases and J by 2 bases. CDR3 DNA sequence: TGCGCCAGCAGCTCCTGGACAGGGGCCTACGAGCAGTACTTC. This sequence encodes CASSSWTGAYEQYF.

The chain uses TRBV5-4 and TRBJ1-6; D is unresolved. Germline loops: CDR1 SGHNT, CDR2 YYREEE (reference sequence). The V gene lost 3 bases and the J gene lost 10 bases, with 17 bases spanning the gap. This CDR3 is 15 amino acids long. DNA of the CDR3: TGTGCCAGCAGCTCGTGGGCCTCGCGTAGGTCACCCCTCCACTTT. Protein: CASSSWASRRSPLHF.

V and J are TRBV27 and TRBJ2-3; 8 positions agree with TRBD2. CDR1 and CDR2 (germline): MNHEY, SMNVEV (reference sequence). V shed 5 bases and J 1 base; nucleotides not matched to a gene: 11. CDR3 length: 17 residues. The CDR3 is CASSKLRTGGGTDTQYF. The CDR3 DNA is TGTGCCAGCAGTAAGCTTCGGACGGGGGGGGGCACAGATACGCAGTATTTT.